Ten or more counts support the clone carrying this T cell receptor (beta chain). As yet, its antigen is unknown. The CDR3 runs 12 residues. V lost 7 bases and J lost 4, with 12 bases in between. Germline CDR1 reads SGHRS; CDR2 reads YFSETQ. Template switching, a step in the protocol, added a universal primer site, and cDNA carried unique molecular identifiers. One entry per CDR3 protein, called by TCRdb with MiXCR from the 5' RACE reads. The repertoire consists of about 720,000 distinct CDR3 sequences, with approximately 9% occurring once and the leading ten covering around 0.98%. This sample is part of a study of identical twins. Broader study findings: Memory repertoires showed no such pattern, whereas abundant cord blood beta clonotypes carried fewer insertions.

This sample was also put to use in a study of yellow fever vaccine responses in identical twins.

What was sequenced was PBMCs. The receptor comes from a woman aged 18-29 years in good health. V usage is TRBV5-1 and J usage is TRBJ2-7, with D perhaps TRBD1 or TRBD2 (5 bases each). The CDR3 region is CASGGTIYEQYF. Written as DNA, the CDR3 is TGCGCCAGCGGTGGGACGATATACGAGCAGTACTTC.